The 3 T cell receptor beta chains below all came from one sample that was sequenced in a study of blood T cell repertoires in COVID-19. Using immunoSEQ multiplex PCR, the repertoire was profiled, and TCRdb retains in-frame clones only, with some absent. The data contain 110,000 to 150,000 clones, 75% to 85% of them singletons. The sequencing sample was made of peripheral blood. The source of these receptors is a woman at least 80 years old with acute or convalescent COVID-19.

The chain recombines TRBV11-2 with TRBJ2-7, with D possibly matching TRBD1 (6 bases). Germline V gene data show CDR1 as SGHAT and CDR2 as FQNNGV. The CDR3 covers 19 residues. V lost 4 bases to trimming and J lost 2 bases, with 27 bases between them. As DNA, the CDR3 is TGTGCCAGCAGCTCGGGACGGGACGAGGGACACTCTCGAACCTACGAGCAGTACTTC. It encodes CASSSGRDEGHSRTYEQYF.

The V call is TRBV6-6, the J call TRBJ2-7; 8 bases map to TRBD1. The CDR3 extends over 15 amino acids. The J segment lost 2 bases and the V segment lost 6 bases, leaving 9 bases of the junction unmatched. CDR1 and CDR2 (germline): MNHNY, SVGAGI (reference sequence). The CDR3 DNA sequence: TGTGCCAGCAGGAATCACGGACAGGGTACCTACGAGCAGTACTTC. Its protein product is CASRNHGQGTYEQYF.

This sequence joins TRBV5-1 and TRBJ2-1; 9 nucleotides match TRBD1. This CDR3 has 15 residues. Germline CDR1 SGHRS, CDR2 YFSETQ. V lost 4 bases and J lost 6; bases outside the gene matches: 8. CDR3 protein: CASSLMGQGLNEQFF. CDR3 nucleotides: TGCGCCAGCAGCCTCATGGGACAGGGTCTCAATGAGCAGTTCTTC.